The source of this T cell receptor beta chain is a study of PD-1 blockade in classical Hodgkin lymphoma (dated by TCRdb to the early 2020s). Notes on the research overall: Nivolumab dosing was 3 mg/kg intravenously every 2 weeks, continuing until either disease progression or unacceptable toxicity. The study used CyTOF and TCR beta sequencing to define a peripheral blood immune signature of response to PD-1 blockade in classical Hodgkin lymphoma.

CDR1 and CDR2, looked up from the germline V gene, are SGHRS and YFSETQ. Germline trimming amounts to 2 bases on V and 0 bases on J, with 5 as the count of junction bases outside the gene matches. Inclusive of the bounding cysteine and phenylalanine, the CDR3 is 16 residues long. Of all the DNA, just the CDR3 is kept, 48 bases in frame from base 1. Genomic DNA was isolated using the Qiagen DNeasy kit from unsorted PBMCs as well as from negatively selected CD4+ and CD8+ fractions. Using primers that anneal to V and J segments, immunoSEQ multiplex PCR amplified the TCR beta CDR3 regions. A synthetic immune receptor repertoire was used to minimize amplification bias, and any remaining bias was removed computationally after sequencing. In the original analysis: Repertoire diversity was quantified as the Shannon entropy index using custom Python scripts. Unsorted, CD4+ and CD8+ repertoires were analyzed separately, except in combined analyses where CD4+ and CD8+ sequences were merged in silico. Clonal expansion was defined as a frequency increase of at least 2-fold after treatment compared with C1D1, and clones undetected at baseline were assigned a pseudocount of 0.5. Clones with 0 or 1 copy at C1D1 were defined as singleton clones, while clones with 2 or more copies were defined as non-singleton clones. Clones expanded in unsorted samples were annotated as CD4+, CD8+ or unknown by matching protein sequences in sorted samples from the same patient. Diversity changes from C1D1 to C4D1 were tested in paired samples using Wilcoxon tests. TCRdb took this table from immuneACCESS and kept in-frame rearrangements with V and J called. Such tables lack part of the clones; where checked against another copy, unresolved V genes explain under half of the gap, and the rest is unexplained. From that table come the V and J calls and clone size; the DNA was used to work out D and trimming. A total of roughly 15,000 clones appear in this sample, around three fifths of them only once. The top ten clones comprise 8.3% of the sample.

According to the study, the label for this sample's time point signals: cycle 2 day 1 (C2D1) of nivolumab. Every trial patient had relapsed after autologous stem cell transplantation, and cohorts A, B and C differed in prior brentuximab vedotin exposure. A total of 56 patients with relapsed/refractory classical Hodgkin lymphoma made up the trial cohort, and each patient's best overall response was complete response, partial response or progressive disease. In the multi-cohort phase II CheckMate 205 trial, trial patients received single-agent nivolumab. An independent review committee assessed best overall response by applying the 2007 International Working Group response criteria. Trial PBMCs were collected immediately before nivolumab initiation (C1D1) and during therapy at cycle 2 day 1 and cycle 4 day 1. Peripheral blood was collected in 8 mL Vacutainer Cell Preparation Tubes, from which PBMCs were isolated by centrifugation and then cryopreserved.

Comments on this clone: The clone's antigen remains unknown. The record has no base qualities; no much larger clone is one base away.

Beyond this particular receptor, the publication reports: CD4+ but not CD8+ TCR diversity rose significantly by C4D1 (p=0.0027 vs p=0.16), most apparent in complete responders (p=0.02). The study was restricted to a single clinical trial cohort, and the causes of repertoire differences, possibly disease activity or prior therapy, were left undefined. Baseline TCR diversity was reported to be lower in newly diagnosed patients than in healthy donors, and even lower in relapsed/refractory patients. Lower diversity was observed in patients in whom nivolumab was started less than 1 year after ASCT, and these patients were excluded from later analyses so that confounding by immune reconstitution would be avoided. Trial patients with a complete response had baseline diversity similar to that of newly diagnosed patients, while partial responders and progressors had significantly lower diversity.

The sequences come from peripheral blood mononuclear cells (PBMCs), collected before the second cycle of nivolumab. Recombination connected TRBV5-1 to TRBJ2-7; the junction holds 10 bases that match TRBD2. The TCR originated in a human donor with classical Hodgkin lymphoma. The CDR3 region has the sequence CASSLSLAGSSYEQYF. The DNA is TGCGCCAGCAGCTTATCACTAGCGGGGAGCTCCTACGAGCAGTACTTC.